A selection of T cell receptor beta chains follows, all from one sample in a study of T-cell reconstitution after alpha-beta-depleted transplantation in children. MiXCR, applied by TCRdb to the PCR reads, yields one record per CDR3 protein. The profile covers under 85,000 distinct CDR3 sequences, with less than 20% appearing a single time and about half taken by the ten largest. The input for sequencing was PBMCs, mostly from graft donor cells, taken 360 days after TCRalphabeta/CD19-depleted stem cell transplant. The receptor source for this set is a male patient between 2 and 10 years old who had a stem cell transplant for acute lymphoblastic leukemia, so the T cells may come from the graft donor. Each CDR3 is given with its conserved first and last residue. The D gene is left open where the match is weak. Size is stated for part of the rows, as once, few or many counts, or as a class when the clone is expanded.

few TRBJ2-2 - TRBV4-1 TGCGCCAGCAGCCACTCCGAGGATAGGAACACCGGGGAGCTGTTTTTT CASSHSEDRNTGELFF
- TRBJ2-5 TRBD2 TRBV9 TGTGCCAGCAGCGCCCTCACTAGCGGGAGTGAGACCCAGTACTTC CASSALTSGSETQYF
many TRBJ1-2 - TRBV5-1 TGCGCCAGCAGACTCCGGACAGTCGATTGCTACACCTTC CASRLRTVDCYTF
few TRBJ1-1 TRBD1 TRBV10-2 TGCGCCAGCACCGCCGGACAGGGTGGGAGCACTGAAGCTTTCTTT CASTAGQGGSTEAFF
- TRBJ2-2 TRBD2 TRBV5-1 TGCGCCAGCAGCCGCAGCGGGAACGGGGAGCTGTTTTTT CASSRSGNGELFF
- TRBJ2-1 - TRBV18 TGTGCCAGCTCACCTAGCGCCAGCTACAATGAGCAGTTCTTC CASSPSASYNEQFF
- TRBJ2-1 TRBD2 TRBV20-1 TGCAGTGCTAGTGCTAGCGGGACTTACAATGAGCAGTTCTTC CSASASGTYNEQFF
few TRBJ1-6 - TRBV12-3/TRBV12-4 TGTGCCAGCAGTTACCAGGGGATGGATTCACCCCTCCACTTT CASSYQGMDSPLHF
- TRBJ1-2 - TRBV18 TGTGCCAGCTCACCACGGGGAAACTATGGCTACACCTTC CASSPRGNYGYTF
few TRBJ2-4 TRBD2 TRBV20-1 TGCAGTGCTAGCCGACTAGCGGGCACCAAAAACATTCAGTACTTC CSASRLAGTKNIQYF
few TRBJ2-1 TRBD2 TRBV10-3 TGTGCCATCAGTGAAGGTCCTAGCGGGAGTTTCGATGAGCAGTTCTTC CAISEGPSGSFDEQFF
many TRBJ1-2 - TRBV29-1 TGCAGCGTTGAGACGGACACTAACTATGGCTACACCTTC CSVETDTNYGYTF
- TRBJ2-3 - TRBV9 TGTGCCAGCAGAGACGGGGGCGCAGATACGCAGTATTTT CASRDGGADTQYF
- TRBJ2-5 - TRBV10-1 TGCGCCAGCAGTGAAGTAAGGGAGACCCAGTACTTC CASSEVRETQYF
few TRBJ2-1 TRBD1 TRBV6-1 TGTGCCAGCAGCGCCGGGACAGGGTATTTTTACAATGAGCAGTTCTTC CASSAGTGYFYNEQFF
- TRBJ1-6 - TRBV7-8 TGTGCCAGCAGCTTGTTCGTGGCGGCACCCCTCCACTTT CASSLFVAAPLHF